These 31 T cell receptor beta chains originate from one sample sequenced in a study of blood T cell repertoires in COVID-19. Sequencing was performed with immunoSEQ multiplex PCR; in TCRdb, only in-frame clones are kept and a portion is missing. The sample includes about 300,000 clones, around 88% of them seen just once. Specimen: peripheral blood. The receptors stem from a woman in her thirties who had recovered from COVID-19.

The chain combines TRBV27 with TRBJ2-7; 11 nucleotides line up with TRBD2. The CDR3 has 15 residues. V lost 6 bases and J lost 2; bases outside the gene matches: 6. From germline, CDR1 is MNHEY and CDR2 SMNVEV (reference sequence). CDR3 amino acids: CASSPGTSGTYEQYF. In nucleotides, the CDR3 is TGTGCCAGCAGCCCCGGGACTAGCGGAACCTACGAGCAGTACTTC.

The V gene is TRBV24-1, the J gene TRBJ2-1; 13 positions match TRBD2. The germline V gene encodes CDR1 KGHDR and CDR2 SFDVKD. Trimming removed 2 bases from V and 9 bases from J; junction bases left unmatched: 9. The CDR3 spans 17 residues. The CDR3 nucleotides are TGTGCCACCAGTGATTCACTAGCGGGGGGGCTCTACTTTGAGCAGTTCTTC. Its translation is CATSDSLAGGLYFEQFF.

V is TRBV10-3 and J is TRBJ2-2; 8 bases are shared with TRBD1. CDR3 length: 13 amino acids. Germline CDR1 is ENHRY and CDR2 is SYGVKD. V trimming: 10 bases; J trimming: 3 bases; junction bases outside the gene matches: 4. CDR3 sequence: CASGQGDTGELFF. CDR3 nucleotides: TGTGCCAGCGGACAGGGCGACACCGGGGAGCTGTTTTTT.

V usage is TRBV7-3 and J usage is TRBJ1-6; 8 nucleotides line up with TRBD1. The CDR3 extends over 13 amino acids. Germline V gene lookup returns CDR1 SGHTA and CDR2 FQGTGA. J lost 10 bases, V lost 5 bases, and 4 bases had no gene match. The CDR3 bases are TGTGCCAGCAGCCTGACAGGGGACTCACCCCTCCACTTT. Its translation is CASSLTGDSPLHF.

This clone has only one observation. This chain uses TRBV5-1 with TRBJ2-5; tentative D call: TRBD1 (5 bases). V gave up 1 base and J gave up 6 bases, with 19 bases separating them. This CDR3 comprises 16 residues. Germline V lookup: CDR1 SGHRS, CDR2 YFSETQ. The CDR3 sequence: CASSLMGQSGGQTQYF. CDR3 sequence (DNA): TGCGCCAGCAGCTTGATGGGGCAATCGGGTGGACAGACCCAGTACTTC.

This chain joins TRBV5-1 and TRBJ1-1, with 9 bases that match TRBD1. The germline V gene has CDR1 SGHRS and CDR2 YFSETQ. Trimming removed 0 bases from V and 2 bases from J; junction bases left unmatched: 5. The CDR3 covers 16 residues. The CDR3 is CASSLGQGVPNTEAFF. For the CDR3, the DNA is TGCGCCAGCAGCTTGGGACAGGGGGTCCCCAACACTGAAGCTTTCTTT.

The DNA for the CDR3 is TGTGCCAGCAGCTTACGAGACAGGGGCTATGAGCAGTACTTC. As protein: CASSLRDRGYEQYF. This rearrangement joins TRBV7-2 to TRBJ2-7; 8 bases are a match to TRBD1. Unmatched junction bases numbered 7, after V lost 2 bases and J lost 7 bases. Germline V lookup: CDR1 SGHTA, CDR2 FQGNSA. The CDR3 is made up of 14 amino acids.

Written as DNA, the CDR3 is TGTGCCAGCAGCTTTGACAGGGAGCTAACTGGCTACACCTTC. Amino acids: CASSFDRELTGYTF. The rearrangement links TRBV13 to TRBJ1-2, with 7 bases identical to TRBD1. Germline CDR1 reads PRHDT; CDR2 reads FYEKMQ (reference sequence). The V segment lost 3 bases and the J segment 7 bases; nucleotides outside the gene matches: 8. The length of the CDR3 is 14 residues.

This clone was seen a single time. V is TRBV5-1 and J is TRBJ1-4; D uncertain. Germline-derived CDR1 and CDR2 are SGHRS and YFSETQ. Trimming removed 1 base at V and 2 bases at J, with 9 bases between. This CDR3 has 15 amino acids. The CDR3 protein is CASSLSGDTNEKLFF. The CDR3 DNA follows: TGCGCCAGCAGCTTGAGTGGAGATACTAATGAAAAACTGTTTTTT.

V usage is TRBV3-1 (or the pseudogene TRBV3-2) and J usage is TRBJ1-1; 7 bases fit TRBD1. Germline CDR1 LGHDT, CDR2 YNNKEL (reference sequence). The CDR3 sequence is 14 residues long. The J segment lost 2 bases and the V segment lost 7 bases, leaving 7 bases of the junction unmatched. CDR3 nucleotides: TGTGCCAGCACCCAGGGGGGAATAAACACTGAAGCTTTCTTT. Protein sequence: CASTQGGINTEAFF.

The genes are TRBV20-1 and TRBJ2-3, with TRBD2 as a possible D gene (5 bases). Trimming removed 3 bases at V and 6 bases at J, with 19 bases between. CDR1 is DFQATT, CDR2 SNEGSKA, per germline (reference sequence). This CDR3 has 15 amino acids. In DNA, the CDR3 is TGCAGTGCTAGTAGCGCCGTTTTTCTGCACGATACGCAGTATTTT. Its translation: CSASSAVFLHDTQYF.

The chain uses TRBV9 and TRBJ2-7; 7 nucleotides align to TRBD2. V gave up 2 bases and J gave up 6 bases; unmatched junction bases: 5. The CDR3 covers 13 residues. The germline V gene encodes CDR1 SGDLS and CDR2 YYNGEE. The CDR3 DNA reads as TGTGCCAGCAGCGTTAGAATAGCGGGCGAGCAGTACTTC. Encoded protein: CASSVRIAGEQYF. Combining the CDR3 with reference TRBV9 and TRBJ2-7 gives the whole variable domain DSGVTQTPKHLITATGQRVTLRCSPRSGDLSVYWYQQSLDQGLQFLIQYYNGEERAKGNILERFSAQQFPDLHSELNLSSLELGDSALYFCASSVRIAGEQYFGPGTRLTVT.

As to this clone: A junction end diverges from the germline sequence, so it may reflect a read error. The genes are TRBV11-2 and TRBJ2-1; 8 bases match TRBD2. Germline V gives CDR1 SGHAT, CDR2 FQNNGV. This CDR3 has 17 residues. CDR3 region: CASSLDLSGGSHNEQFF. CDR3 DNA: TGTGCCAGCAGCTTAGATCTCAGCGGGGGCTCCCACAATGAGCAGTTCTTC.

This clone turned up a few times. The rearrangement uses TRBV2 and TRBJ1-2; D remains ambiguous. V dropped 3 bases and J dropped 8 bases, with 10 bases sitting between them. Germline-derived CDR1 and CDR2 are SNHLY and FYNNEI. The CDR3 runs to 12 residues. The CDR3 loop reads CASSDYGGGYTF. The CDR3 bases are TGTGCCAGCAGTGATTACGGAGGAGGCTACACCTTC.

The rearrangement uses TRBV6-8 and TRBJ1-1, with D possibly matching TRBD1 (5 bases). The CDR3 length is 14 residues. The V and J ends lost 7 bases and 5 bases respectively, with 17 bases between them. Germline V gene sequence: CDR1 MNHGY, CDR2 SAAAGT. The CDR3 here is CASNSRMGHTEAFF. The CDR3 nucleotides read TGTGCCAGCAACAGCAGGATGGGGCATACTGAAGCTTTCTTT.

The chain uses TRBV5-1 and TRBJ2-5; no clear D. Between the trimmed V and J ends, which lost 2 bases and 2 bases, there was a span of 7 bases. CDR1 and CDR2 (germline): SGHRS, YFSETQ. This CDR3 is built from 13 residues. CDR3 sequence (DNA): TGCGCCAGCAGCTTTGCCAGACAAGAGACCCAGTACTTC. It encodes CASSFARQETQYF.

This clone showed up many times. V gene TRBV28 combines with J gene TRBJ1-2; D call uncertain. Trimming removed 2 bases from V and 4 bases from J, with 5 bases in between. CDR3 length: 12 residues. The germline gives CDR1 MDHEN, CDR2 SYDVKM. The CDR3, as DNA: TGTGCCAGCAGTTTAAGACTCTATGGCTACACCTTC. This codes for CASSLRLYGYTF.

The chain joins TRBV19 to TRBJ2-7; the D gene is possibly TRBD1 (6 bases). The V gene lost 6 bases and the J gene lost 0 bases, with 15 bases spanning the gap. The CDR3 contains 15 residues. The germline V gene encodes CDR1 LNHDA and CDR2 SQIVND (reference sequence). The CDR3 sequence: CASRQQGRSSYEQYF. In DNA form, the CDR3 reads TGTGCCAGTAGGCAACAGGGAAGGAGCTCCTACGAGCAGTACTTC.

The chain carries TRBV3-1 (or the pseudogene TRBV3-2) and TRBJ1-1; a possible D gene is TRBD1 (5 bases). Germline-derived CDR1 and CDR2 are LGHDT and YNNKEL (reference sequence). Trimming pared 4 bases from V and 1 base from J, leaving 13 bases between. CDR3 size: 15 residues. The CDR3 region is CASSRGGVRNTEAFF. For the CDR3, the DNA is TGTGCCAGCAGCCGCGGGGGGGTAAGGAACACTGAAGCTTTCTTT.

This chain joins TRBV4-1 and TRBJ1-6; no clear D gene. This CDR3 region has 17 residues. Trimming shortened V by 0 bases and J by 0 bases, and 9 bases separated the two germline ends. Germline V lookup: CDR1 MGHRA, CDR2 YSYEKL. CDR3 nucleotide sequence: TGCGCCAGCAGCCAAGATGCGACTTTCTCCTATAATTCACCCCTCCACTTT. Translating gives CASSQDATFSYNSPLHF.

The chain uses TRBV28 and TRBJ2-5, with 9 bases lining up with TRBD1. Germline CDR1 reads MDHEN; CDR2 reads SYDVKM. With V trimmed by 3 bases and J by 4 bases, 3 bases remained unmatched. The CDR3 contains 14 residues. The CDR3 sequence is CASSLGQGGETQYF. Written as DNA, the CDR3 is TGTGCCAGCAGTTTGGGACAGGGTGGAGAGACCCAGTACTTC.

This chain uses TRBV27 with TRBJ1-3; perhaps TRBD1 as D (5 bases). This CDR3 spans 12 amino acids. The V end was cut by 8 bases, the J end by 1 base, with 6 bases between. The V gene's germline CDR1 is MNHEY and CDR2 SMNVEV (reference sequence). The CDR3 sequence is CASSGSGNTIYF. Written as DNA, the CDR3 is TGTGCCAGCTCAGGGTCTGGAAACACCATATATTTT.

This clone was seen only a few times. V gene TRBV29-1 combines with J gene TRBJ1-2; 8 bases are shared with TRBD1. CDR3 length: 13 residues. Germline CDR1 SQVTM, CDR2 ANQGSEA. The V segment lost 6 bases and the J segment 5 bases; nucleotides outside the gene matches: 8. CDR3 residues: CSVVPGQVYGYTF. Here the CDR3 DNA reads TGCAGCGTCGTCCCGGGACAGGTTTATGGCTACACCTTC.

This chain connects TRBV7-9 to TRBJ2-5, with a possible D match to TRBD1 (6 bases). V was pared by 4 bases and J by 1 base, with 13 bases between. Germline V gene sequence: CDR1 SEHNR, CDR2 FQNEAQ (reference sequence). The CDR3 consists of 15 residues. CDR3 DNA: TGTGCCAGCAGCTCCCCCGGGGACATCCAAGAGACCCAGTACTTC. Amino acids: CASSSPGDIQETQYF.

The chain employs TRBV7-9 and TRBJ1-6; no definite D call. CDR1 is SEHNR and CDR2 is FQNEAQ in the germline V gene (reference sequence). The CDR3 covers 12 residues. V gave up 7 bases and J gave up 7 bases, with 8 bases separating them. In nucleotides, the CDR3 is TGTGCCAGCACCCTTATGAATTCACCCCTCCACTTT. This codes for CASTLMNSPLHF.

The chain links TRBV5-4 to TRBJ1-1, with 10 nucleotides matching TRBD1. CDR1 is SGHNT and CDR2 is YYREEE in the germline V gene (reference sequence). V lost 4 bases to trimming and J lost 9 bases; unmatched junction nucleotides: 9. The length of the CDR3 is 14 residues. The CDR3 loop is CASSHGQGDLQAFF. CDR3 bases: TGTGCCAGCAGCCATGGACAGGGGGACCTGCAAGCTTTCTTT. Looking up the rest from reference TRBV5-4 and TRBJ1-1 gives the full variable domain: ETGVTQSPTHLIKTRGQQVTLRCSSQSGHNTVSWYQQALGQGPQFIFQYYREEENGRGNFPPRFSGLQFPNYSSELNVNALELDDSALYLCASSHGQGDLQAFFGQGTRLTVV.

The chain combines TRBV24-1 with TRBJ1-2, with a possible D match to TRBD1 (6 bases). The germline V and J ends were trimmed by 3 bases and 8 bases, with 21 bases remaining between them. CDR3 length: 16 residues. The germline CDR1 and CDR2 sequences are KGHDR and SFDVKD. The CDR3: CATSDATLGQAGGYTF. Here the CDR3 DNA reads TGTGCCACCAGTGATGCTACCCTGGGACAAGCCGGAGGCTACACCTTC.

The CDR3 loop reads CASSLTGGYEQYF. In DNA form, the CDR3 reads TGTGCCAGCAGCCTGACAGGGGGCTACGAGCAGTACTTC. The V call is TRBV12-3 or TRBV12-4, the J call TRBJ2-7, with TRBD1 identical over 9 bases. The V segment lost 6 bases and the J segment 3 bases; nucleotides outside the gene matches: 3. This CDR3 spans 13 amino acids.

The chain joins TRBV27 to TRBJ1-6, with D hard to call. V was clipped by 5 bases and J by 3 bases, with 14 bases between them. Germline CDR1 and CDR2: MNHEY and SMNVEV (reference sequence). The CDR3 is made up of 16 amino acids. CDR3 DNA: TGTGCCAGCAGTCTCCGGGGTACACTCTATAATTCACCCCTCCACTTT. Residues: CASSLRGTLYNSPLHF.

The V call is TRBV7-8, the J call TRBJ1-1; D gene uncertain. This CDR3 is 17 amino acids long. CDR1 SGHVS and CDR2 FQNEAQ come from the germline V gene. Trimming removed 2 bases from V and 0 bases from J, with 16 bases in between. CDR3 bases: TGTGCCAGCAGCTTACCCCCCCGGGAGTCCATGAACACTGAAGCTTTCTTT. Encoded protein: CASSLPPRESMNTEAFF.

The V and J genes are TRBV4-2 and TRBJ2-7; D unresolved. Germline lookup yields CDR1 LGHNA and CDR2 YNFKEQ. The length of the CDR3 is 15 residues. The ends were cut back, 0 bases at V and 0 bases at J, with 9 bases in the middle. The CDR3 protein is CASSQDPVSSYEQYF. CDR3 DNA: TGTGCCAGCAGCCAAGATCCGGTTAGCTCCTACGAGCAGTACTTC.